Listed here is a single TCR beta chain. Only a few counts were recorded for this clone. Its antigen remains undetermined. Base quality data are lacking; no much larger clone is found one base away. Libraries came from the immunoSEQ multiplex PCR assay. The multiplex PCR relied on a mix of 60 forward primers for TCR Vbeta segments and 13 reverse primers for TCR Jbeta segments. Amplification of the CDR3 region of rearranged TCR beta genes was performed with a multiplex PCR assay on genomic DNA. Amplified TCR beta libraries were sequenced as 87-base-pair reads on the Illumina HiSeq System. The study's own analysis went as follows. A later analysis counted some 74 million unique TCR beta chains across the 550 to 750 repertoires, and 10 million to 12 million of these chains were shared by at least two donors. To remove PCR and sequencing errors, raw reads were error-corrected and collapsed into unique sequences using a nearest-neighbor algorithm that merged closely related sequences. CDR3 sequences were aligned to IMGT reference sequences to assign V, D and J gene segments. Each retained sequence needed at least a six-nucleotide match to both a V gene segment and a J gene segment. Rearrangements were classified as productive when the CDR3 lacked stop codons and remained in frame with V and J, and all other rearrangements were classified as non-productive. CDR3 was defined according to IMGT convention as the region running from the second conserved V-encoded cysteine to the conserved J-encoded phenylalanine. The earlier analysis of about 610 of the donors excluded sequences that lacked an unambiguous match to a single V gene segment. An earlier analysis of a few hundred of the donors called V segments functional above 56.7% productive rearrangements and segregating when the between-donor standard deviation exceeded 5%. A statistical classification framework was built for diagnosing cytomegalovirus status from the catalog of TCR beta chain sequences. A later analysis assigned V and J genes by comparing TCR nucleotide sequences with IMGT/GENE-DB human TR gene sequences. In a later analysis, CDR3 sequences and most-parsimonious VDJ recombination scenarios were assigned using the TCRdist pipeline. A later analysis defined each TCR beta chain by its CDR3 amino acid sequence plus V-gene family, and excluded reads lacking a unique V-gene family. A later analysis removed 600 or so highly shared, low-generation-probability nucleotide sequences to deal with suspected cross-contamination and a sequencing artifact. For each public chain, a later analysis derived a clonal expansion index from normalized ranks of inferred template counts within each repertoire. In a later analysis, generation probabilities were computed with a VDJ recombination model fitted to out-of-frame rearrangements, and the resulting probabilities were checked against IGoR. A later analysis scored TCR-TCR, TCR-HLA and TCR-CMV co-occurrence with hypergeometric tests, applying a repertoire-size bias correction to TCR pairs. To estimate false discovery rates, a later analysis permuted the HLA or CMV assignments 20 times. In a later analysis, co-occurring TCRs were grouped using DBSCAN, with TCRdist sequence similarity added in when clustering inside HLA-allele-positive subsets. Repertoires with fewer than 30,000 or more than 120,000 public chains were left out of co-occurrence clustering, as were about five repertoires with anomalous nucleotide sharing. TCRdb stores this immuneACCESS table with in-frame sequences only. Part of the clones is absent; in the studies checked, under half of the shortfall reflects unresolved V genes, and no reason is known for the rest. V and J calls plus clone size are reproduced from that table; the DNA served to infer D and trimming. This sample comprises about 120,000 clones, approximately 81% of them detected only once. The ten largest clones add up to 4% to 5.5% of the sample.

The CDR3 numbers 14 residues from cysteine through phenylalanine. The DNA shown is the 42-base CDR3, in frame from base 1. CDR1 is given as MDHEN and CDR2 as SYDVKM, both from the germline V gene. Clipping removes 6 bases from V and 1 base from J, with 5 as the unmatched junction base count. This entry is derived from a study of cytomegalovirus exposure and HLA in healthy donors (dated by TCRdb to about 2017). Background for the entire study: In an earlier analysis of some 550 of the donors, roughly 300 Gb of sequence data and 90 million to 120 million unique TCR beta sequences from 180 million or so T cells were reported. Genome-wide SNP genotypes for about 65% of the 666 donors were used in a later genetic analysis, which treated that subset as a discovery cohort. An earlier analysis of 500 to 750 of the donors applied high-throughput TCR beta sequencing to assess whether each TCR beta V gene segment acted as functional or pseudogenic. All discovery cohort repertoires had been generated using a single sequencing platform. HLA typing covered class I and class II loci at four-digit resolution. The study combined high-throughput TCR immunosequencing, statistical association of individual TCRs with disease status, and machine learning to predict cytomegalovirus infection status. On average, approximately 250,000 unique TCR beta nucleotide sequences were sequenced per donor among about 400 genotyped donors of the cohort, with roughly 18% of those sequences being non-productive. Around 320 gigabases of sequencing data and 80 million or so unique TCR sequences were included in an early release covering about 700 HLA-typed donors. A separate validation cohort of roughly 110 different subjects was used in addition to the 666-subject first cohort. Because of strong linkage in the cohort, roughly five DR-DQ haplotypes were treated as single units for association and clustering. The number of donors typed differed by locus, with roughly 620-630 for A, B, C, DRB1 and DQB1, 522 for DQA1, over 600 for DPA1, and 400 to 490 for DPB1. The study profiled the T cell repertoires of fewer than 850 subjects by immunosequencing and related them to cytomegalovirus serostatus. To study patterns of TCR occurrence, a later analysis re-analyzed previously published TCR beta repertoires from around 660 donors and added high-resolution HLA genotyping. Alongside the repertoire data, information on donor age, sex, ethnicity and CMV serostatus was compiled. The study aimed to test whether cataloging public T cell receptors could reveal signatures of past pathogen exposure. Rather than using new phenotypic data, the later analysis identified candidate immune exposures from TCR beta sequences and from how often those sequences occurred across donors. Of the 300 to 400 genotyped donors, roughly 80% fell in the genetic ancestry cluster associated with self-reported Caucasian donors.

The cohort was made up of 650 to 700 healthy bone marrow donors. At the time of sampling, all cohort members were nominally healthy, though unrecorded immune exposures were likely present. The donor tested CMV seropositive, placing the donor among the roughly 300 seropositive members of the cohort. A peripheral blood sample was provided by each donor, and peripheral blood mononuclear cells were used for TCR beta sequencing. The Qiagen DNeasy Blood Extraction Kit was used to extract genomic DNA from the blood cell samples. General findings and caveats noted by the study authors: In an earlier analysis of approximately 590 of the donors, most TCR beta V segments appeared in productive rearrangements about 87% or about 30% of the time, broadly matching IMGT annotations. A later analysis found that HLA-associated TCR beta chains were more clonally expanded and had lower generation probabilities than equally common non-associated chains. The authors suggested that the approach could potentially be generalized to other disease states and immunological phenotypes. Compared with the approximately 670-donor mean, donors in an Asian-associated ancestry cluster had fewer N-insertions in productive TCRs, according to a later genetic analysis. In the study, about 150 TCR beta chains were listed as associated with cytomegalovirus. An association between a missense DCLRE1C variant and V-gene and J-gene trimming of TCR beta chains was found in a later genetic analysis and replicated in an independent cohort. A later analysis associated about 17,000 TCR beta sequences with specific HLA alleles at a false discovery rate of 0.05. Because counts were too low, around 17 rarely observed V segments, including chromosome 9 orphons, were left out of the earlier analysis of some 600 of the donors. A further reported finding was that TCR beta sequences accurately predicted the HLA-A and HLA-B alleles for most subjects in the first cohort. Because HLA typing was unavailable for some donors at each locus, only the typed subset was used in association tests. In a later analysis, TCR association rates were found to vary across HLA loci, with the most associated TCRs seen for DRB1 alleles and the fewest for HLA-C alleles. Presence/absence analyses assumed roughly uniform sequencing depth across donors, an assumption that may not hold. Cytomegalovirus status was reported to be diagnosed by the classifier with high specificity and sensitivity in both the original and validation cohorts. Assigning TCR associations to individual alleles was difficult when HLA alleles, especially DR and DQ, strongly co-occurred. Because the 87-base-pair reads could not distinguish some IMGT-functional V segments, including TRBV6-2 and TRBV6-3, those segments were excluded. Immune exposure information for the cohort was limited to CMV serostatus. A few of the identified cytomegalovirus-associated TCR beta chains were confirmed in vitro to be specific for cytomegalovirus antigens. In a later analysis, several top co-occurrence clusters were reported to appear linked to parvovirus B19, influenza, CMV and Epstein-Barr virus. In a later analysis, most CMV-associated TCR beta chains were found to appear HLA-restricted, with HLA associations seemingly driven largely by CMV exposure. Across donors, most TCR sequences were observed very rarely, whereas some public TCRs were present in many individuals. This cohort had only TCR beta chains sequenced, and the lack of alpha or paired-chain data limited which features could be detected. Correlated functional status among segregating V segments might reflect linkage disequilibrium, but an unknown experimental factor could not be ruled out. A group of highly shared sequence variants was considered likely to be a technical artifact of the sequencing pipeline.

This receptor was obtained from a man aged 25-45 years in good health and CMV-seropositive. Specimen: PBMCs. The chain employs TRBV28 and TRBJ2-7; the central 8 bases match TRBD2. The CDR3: CASSSGGGSYEQYF. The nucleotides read TGTGCCAGCAGCTCGGGCGGGGGGTCCTACGAGCAGTACTTC.